This passage covers 5 T cell receptor beta chains from one sample sequenced in a study of chemoradiotherapy in HPV16-positive cancers. Sequencing was performed with immunoSEQ multiplex PCR; in TCRdb, only in-frame clones are kept and a portion is missing. The data contain about 1,800 clones, around three quarters of them seen just once; the ten biggest clones take up roughly a sixth. Sequencing used tumor tissue, obtained from a patient who underwent chemoradiotherapy. The receptors originated from a human donor with HPV-associated anogenital cancer.

The chain links TRBV5-1 to TRBJ1-4, with D unclear. V dropped 6 bases and J dropped 8 bases, with 20 bases sitting between them. The CDR3 totals 15 residues. Germline-derived CDR1 and CDR2 are SGHRS and YFSETQ. CDR3 in DNA: TGCGCCAGCACTTCTAATGGCGGCCCGGGAGAAAAACTGTTTTTT. It translates to CASTSNGGPGEKLFF. Drawing the rest from reference TRBV5-1 and TRBJ1-4, the complete variable domain is KAGVTQTPRYLIKTRGQQVTLSCSPISGHRSVSWYQQTPGQGLQFLFEYFSETQRNKGNFPGRFSGRQFSNSRSEMNVSTLELGDSALYLCASTSNGGPGEKLFFGSGTQLSVL.

This clone was found a few times. The CDR3 loop reads CASSFNRQYNEQFF. CDR3 in DNA: TGTGCCAGCAGTTTTAACCGACAGTACAATGAGCAGTTCTTC. This chain links TRBV28 with TRBJ2-1, with D perhaps matching TRBD1 (5 bases). Trimming left V 3 bases short and J 4 bases short, with 10 bases between. The CDR3 has 14 amino acids. Per germline, CDR1 MDHEN and CDR2 SYDVKM. Looking up the rest from reference TRBV28 and TRBJ2-1 gives the full variable domain: DVKVTQSSRYLVKRTGEKVFLECVQDMDHENMFWYRQDPGLGLRLIYFSYDVKMKEKGDIPEGYSVSREKKERFSLILESASTNQTSMYLCASSFNRQYNEQFFGPGTRLTVL.

This rearrangement joins TRBV6-4 to TRBJ2-2; D remains unclear. The CDR3 is 16 amino acids. Trimming shortened V by 6 bases and J by 1 base, and 15 bases separated the two germline ends. CDR1 and CDR2 (germline): MRHNA, SNTAGT. CDR3 region: CASSDGRTGNTGELFF. The CDR3 coding sequence is TGTGCCAGCAGCGACGGTCGTACGGGGAACACCGGGGAGCTGTTTTTT.

V and J are TRBV7-6 and TRBJ1-6, with 8 bases lining up with TRBD1. CDR1 and CDR2 (germline): SGHVS, FNYEAQ. The CDR3 consists of 14 residues. Trimming cost V 5 bases and J 7 bases; bases outside gene matches: 4. The CDR3 region is CASSSDRGNSPLHF. CDR3 sequence (DNA): TGTGCCAGCAGCAGCGACAGGGGAAATTCACCCCTCCACTTT.

The chain uses TRBV28 and TRBJ1-2; tentative D call: TRBD1 (6 bases). Germline V gene data show CDR1 as MDHEN and CDR2 as SYDVKM. Deletions cut 4 bases from V and 5 bases from J, with 14 bases between. The CDR3 is 14 residues long. The CDR3 protein is CASSSGGRVYGYTF. The DNA of the CDR3 is TGTGCCAGCAGTTCGGGGGGCAGGGTGTATGGCTACACCTTC.